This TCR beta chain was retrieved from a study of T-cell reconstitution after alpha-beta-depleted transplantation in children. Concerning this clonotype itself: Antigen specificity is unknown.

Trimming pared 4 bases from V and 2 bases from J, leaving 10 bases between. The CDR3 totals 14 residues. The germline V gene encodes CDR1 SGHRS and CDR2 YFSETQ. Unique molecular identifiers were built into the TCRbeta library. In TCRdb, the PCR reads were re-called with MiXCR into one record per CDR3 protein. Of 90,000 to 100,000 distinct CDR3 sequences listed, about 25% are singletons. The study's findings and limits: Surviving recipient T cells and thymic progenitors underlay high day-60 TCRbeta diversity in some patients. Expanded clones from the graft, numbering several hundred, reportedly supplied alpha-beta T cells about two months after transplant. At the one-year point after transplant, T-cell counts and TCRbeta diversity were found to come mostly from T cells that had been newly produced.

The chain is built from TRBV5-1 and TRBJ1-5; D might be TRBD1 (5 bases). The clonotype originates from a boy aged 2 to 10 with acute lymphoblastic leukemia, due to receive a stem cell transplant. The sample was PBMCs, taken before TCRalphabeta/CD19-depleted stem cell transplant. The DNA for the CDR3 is TGCGCCAGCAGCCCCGGGGCAGGCAATCAGCCCCAGCATTTT. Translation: CASSPGAGNQPQHF.